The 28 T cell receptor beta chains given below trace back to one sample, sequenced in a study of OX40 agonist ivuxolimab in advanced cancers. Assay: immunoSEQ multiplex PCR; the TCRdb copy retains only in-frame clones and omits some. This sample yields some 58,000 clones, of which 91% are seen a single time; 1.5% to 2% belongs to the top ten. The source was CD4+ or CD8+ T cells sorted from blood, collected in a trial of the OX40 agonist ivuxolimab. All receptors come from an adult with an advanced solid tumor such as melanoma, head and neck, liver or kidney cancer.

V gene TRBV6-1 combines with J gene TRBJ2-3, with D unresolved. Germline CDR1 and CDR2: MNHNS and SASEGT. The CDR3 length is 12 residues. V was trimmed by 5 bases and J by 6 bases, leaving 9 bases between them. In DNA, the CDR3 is TGTGCCAGCAGTAACAGTGGTGATACGCAGTATTTT. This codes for CASSNSGDTQYF.

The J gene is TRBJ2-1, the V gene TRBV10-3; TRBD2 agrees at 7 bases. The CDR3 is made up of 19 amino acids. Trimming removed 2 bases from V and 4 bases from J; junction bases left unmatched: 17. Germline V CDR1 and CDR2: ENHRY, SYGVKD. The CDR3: CAISEPSGTGQRAYNEQFF. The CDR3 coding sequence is TGTGCCATCAGTGAGCCTAGCGGAACGGGGCAGCGGGCTTACAATGAGCAGTTCTTC.

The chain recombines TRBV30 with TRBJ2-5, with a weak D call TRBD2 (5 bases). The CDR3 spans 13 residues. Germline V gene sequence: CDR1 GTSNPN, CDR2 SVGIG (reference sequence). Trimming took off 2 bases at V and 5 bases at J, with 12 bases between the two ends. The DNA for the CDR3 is TGTGCCTGGAGTTCACGGGGTTGGGAGACCCAGTACTTC. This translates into CAWSSRGWETQYF. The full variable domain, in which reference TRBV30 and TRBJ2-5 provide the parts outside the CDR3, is SQTIHQWPATLVQPVGSPLSLECTVEGTSNPNLYWYRQAAGRGLQLLFYSVGIGQISSEVPQNLSASRPQDRQFILSSKKLLLSDSGFYLCAWSSRGWETQYFGPGTRLLVL.

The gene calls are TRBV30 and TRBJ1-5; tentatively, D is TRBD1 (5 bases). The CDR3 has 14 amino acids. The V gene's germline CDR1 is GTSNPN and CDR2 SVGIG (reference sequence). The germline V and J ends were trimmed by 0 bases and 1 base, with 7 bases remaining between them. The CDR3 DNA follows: TGTGCCTGGAGTGTACAGGTGAGCAATCAGCCCCAGCATTTT. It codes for CAWSVQVSNQPQHF.

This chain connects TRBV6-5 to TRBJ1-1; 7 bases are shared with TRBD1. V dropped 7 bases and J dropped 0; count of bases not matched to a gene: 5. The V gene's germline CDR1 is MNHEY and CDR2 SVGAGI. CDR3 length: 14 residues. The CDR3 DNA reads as TGTGCCAGCAATTCACAGGGGATGAACACTGAAGCTTTCTTT. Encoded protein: CASNSQGMNTEAFF.

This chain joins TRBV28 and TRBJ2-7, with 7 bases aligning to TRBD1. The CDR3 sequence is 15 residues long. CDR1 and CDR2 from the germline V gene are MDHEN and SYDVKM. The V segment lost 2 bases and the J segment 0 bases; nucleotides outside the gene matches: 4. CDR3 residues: CASSLRWDSSYEQYF. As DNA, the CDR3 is TGTGCCAGCAGTTTACGATGGGACAGCTCCTACGAGCAGTACTTC.

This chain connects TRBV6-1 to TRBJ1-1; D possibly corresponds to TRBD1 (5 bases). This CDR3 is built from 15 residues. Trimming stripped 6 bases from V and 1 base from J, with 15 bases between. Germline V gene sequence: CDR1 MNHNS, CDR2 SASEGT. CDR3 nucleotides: TGTGCCAGCAGAGCGGCCAGGGCCGGGAACACTGAAGCTTTCTTT. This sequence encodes CASRAARAGNTEAFF.

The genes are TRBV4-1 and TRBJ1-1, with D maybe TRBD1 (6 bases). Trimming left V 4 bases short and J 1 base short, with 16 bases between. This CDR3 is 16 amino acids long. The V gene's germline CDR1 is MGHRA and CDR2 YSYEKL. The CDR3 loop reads CASSRGQTNGNTEAFF. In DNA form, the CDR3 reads TGCGCCAGCAGCCGCGGACAGACGAACGGGAACACTGAAGCTTTCTTT.

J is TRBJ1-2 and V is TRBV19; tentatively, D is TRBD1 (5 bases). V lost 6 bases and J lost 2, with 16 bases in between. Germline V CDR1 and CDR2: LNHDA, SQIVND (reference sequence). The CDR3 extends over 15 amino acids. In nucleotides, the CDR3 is TGTGCCAGTAGCCCCGGAAAGGGGTTGAACTATGGCTACACCTTC. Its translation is CASSPGKGLNYGYTF.

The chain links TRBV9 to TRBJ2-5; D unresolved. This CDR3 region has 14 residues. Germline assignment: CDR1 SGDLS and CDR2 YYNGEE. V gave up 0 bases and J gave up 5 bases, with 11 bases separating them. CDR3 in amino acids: CASSVGMDGETQYF. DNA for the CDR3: TGTGCCAGCAGCGTAGGGATGGACGGCGAGACCCAGTACTTC.

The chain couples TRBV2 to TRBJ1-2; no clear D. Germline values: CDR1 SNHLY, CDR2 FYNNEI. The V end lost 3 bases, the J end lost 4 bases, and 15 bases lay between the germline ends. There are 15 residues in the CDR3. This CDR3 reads CASSDLQPEVYGYTF. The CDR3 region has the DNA TGTGCCAGCAGTGATTTACAACCCGAGGTCTATGGCTACACCTTC.

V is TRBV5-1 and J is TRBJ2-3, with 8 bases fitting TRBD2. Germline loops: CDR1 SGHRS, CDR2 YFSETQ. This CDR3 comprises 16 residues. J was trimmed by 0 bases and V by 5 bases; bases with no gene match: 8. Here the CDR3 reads CASRAGTRFSTDTQYF. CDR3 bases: TGCGCCAGCAGGGCCGGGACTAGATTTAGCACAGATACGCAGTATTTT.

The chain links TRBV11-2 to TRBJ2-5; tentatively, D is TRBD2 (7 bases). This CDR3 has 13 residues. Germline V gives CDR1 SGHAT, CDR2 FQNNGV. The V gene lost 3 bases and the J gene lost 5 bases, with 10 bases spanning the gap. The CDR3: CASSLGGAETQYF. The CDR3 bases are TGTGCCAGCAGCTTGGGGGGGGCTGAGACCCAGTACTTC.

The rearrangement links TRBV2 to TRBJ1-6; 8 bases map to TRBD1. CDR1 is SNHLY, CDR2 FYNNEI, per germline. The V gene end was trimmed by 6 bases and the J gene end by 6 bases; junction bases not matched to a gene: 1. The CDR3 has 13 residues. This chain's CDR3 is CASSGQGNSPLHF. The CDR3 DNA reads TGTGCCAGCAGCGGACAGGGTAATTCACCCCTCCACTTT. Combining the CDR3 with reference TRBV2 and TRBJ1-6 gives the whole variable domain EPEVTQTPSHQVTQMGQEVILRCVPISNHLYFYWYRQILGQKVEFLVSFYNNEISEKSEIFDDQFSVERPDGSNFTLKIRSTKLEDSAMYFCASSGQGNSPLHFGNGTRLTVT.

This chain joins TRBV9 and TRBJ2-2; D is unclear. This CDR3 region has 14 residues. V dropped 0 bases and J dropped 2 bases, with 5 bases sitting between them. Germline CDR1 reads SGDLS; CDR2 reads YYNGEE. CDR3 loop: CASSVGPNTGELFF. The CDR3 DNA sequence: TGTGCCAGCAGCGTAGGTCCTAACACCGGGGAGCTGTTTTTT.

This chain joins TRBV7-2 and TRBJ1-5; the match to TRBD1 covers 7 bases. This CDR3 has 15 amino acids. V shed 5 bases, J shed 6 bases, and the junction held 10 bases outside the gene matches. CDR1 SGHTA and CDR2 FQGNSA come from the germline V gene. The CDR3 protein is CASSRRQGLGQPQHF. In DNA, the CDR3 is TGTGCCAGCAGCCGTAGACAGGGTTTAGGTCAGCCCCAGCATTTT. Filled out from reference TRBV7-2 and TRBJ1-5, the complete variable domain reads GAGVSQSPSNKVTEKGKDVELRCDPISGHTALYWYRQSLGQGLEFLIYFQGNSAPDKSGLPSDRFSAERTGGSVSTLTIQRTQQEDSAVYLCASSRRQGLGQPQHFGDGTRLSIL.

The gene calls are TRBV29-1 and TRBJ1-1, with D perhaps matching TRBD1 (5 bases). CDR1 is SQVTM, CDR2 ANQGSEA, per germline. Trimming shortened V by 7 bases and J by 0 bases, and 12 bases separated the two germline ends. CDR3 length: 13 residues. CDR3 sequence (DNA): TGCAGCGCTTCCGACAGTATGAACACTGAAGCTTTCTTT. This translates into CSASDSMNTEAFF.

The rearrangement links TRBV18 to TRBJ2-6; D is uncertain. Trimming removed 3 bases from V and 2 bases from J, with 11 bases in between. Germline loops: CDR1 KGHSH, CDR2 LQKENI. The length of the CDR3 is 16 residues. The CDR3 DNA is TGTGCCAGCTCACCTCTTTCGGATGCTGGGGCCAACGTCCTGACTTTC. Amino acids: CASSPLSDAGANVLTF.

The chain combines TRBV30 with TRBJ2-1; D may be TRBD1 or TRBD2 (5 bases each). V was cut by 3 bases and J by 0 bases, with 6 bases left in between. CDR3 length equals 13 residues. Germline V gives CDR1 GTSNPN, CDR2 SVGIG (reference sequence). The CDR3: CAWRGDSYNEQFF. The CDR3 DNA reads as TGTGCCTGGAGGGGGGACTCCTACAATGAGCAGTTCTTC.

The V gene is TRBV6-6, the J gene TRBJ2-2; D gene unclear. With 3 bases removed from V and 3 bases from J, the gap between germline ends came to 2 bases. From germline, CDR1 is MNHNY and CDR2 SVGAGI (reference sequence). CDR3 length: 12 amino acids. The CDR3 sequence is CASSYHTGELFF. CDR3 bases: TGTGCCAGCAGTTATCACACCGGGGAGCTGTTTTTT.

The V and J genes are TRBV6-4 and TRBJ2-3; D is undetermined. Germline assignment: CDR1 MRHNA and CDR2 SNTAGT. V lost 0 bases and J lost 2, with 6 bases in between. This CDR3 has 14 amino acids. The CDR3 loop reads CASSDSFITDTQYF. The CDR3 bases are TGTGCCAGCAGTGACTCGTTTATCACAGATACGCAGTATTTT.

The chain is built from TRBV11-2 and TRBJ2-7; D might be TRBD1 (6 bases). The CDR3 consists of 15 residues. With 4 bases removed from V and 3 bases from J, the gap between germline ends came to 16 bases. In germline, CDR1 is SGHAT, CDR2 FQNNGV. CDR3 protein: CASSSDTGRDYEQYF. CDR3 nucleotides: TGTGCCAGCAGCTCAGATACAGGGAGAGACTACGAGCAGTACTTC.

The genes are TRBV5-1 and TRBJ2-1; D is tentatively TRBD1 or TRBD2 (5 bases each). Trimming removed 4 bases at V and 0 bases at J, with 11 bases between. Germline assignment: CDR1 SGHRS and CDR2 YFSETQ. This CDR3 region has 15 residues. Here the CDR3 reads CASSGGPYSYNEQFF. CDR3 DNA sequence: TGCGCCAGCAGCGGGGGTCCCTACTCCTACAATGAGCAGTTCTTC. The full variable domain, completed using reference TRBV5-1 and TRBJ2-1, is KAGVTQTPRYLIKTRGQQVTLSCSPISGHRSVSWYQQTPGQGLQFLFEYFSETQRNKGNFPGRFSGRQFSNSRSEMNVSTLELGDSALYLCASSGGPYSYNEQFFGPGTRLTVL.

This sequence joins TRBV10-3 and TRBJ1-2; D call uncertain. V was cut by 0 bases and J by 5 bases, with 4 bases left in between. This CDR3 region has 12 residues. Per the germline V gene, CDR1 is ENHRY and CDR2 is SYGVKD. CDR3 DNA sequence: TGTGCCATCAGTGAGTCCGTTTATGGCTACACCTTC. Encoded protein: CAISESVYGYTF.

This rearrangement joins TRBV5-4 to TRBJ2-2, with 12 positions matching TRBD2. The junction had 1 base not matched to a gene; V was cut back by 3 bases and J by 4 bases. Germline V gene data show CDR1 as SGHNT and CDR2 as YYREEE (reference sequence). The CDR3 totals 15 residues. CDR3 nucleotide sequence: TGTGCCAGCAGCTGGGGACTAGCGGGCACCGGGGAGCTGTTTTTT. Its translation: CASSWGLAGTGELFF. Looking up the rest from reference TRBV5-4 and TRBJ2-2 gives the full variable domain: ETGVTQSPTHLIKTRGQQVTLRCSSQSGHNTVSWYQQALGQGPQFIFQYYREEENGRGNFPPRFSGLQFPNYSSELNVNALELDDSALYLCASSWGLAGTGELFFGEGSRLTVL.

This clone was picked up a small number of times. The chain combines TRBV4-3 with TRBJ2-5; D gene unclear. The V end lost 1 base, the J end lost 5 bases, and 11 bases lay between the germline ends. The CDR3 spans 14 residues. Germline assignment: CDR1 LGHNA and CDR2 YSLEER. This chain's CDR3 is CASSQGPGMETQYF. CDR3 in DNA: TGCGCCAGCAGCCAAGGTCCGGGTATGGAGACCCAGTACTTC.

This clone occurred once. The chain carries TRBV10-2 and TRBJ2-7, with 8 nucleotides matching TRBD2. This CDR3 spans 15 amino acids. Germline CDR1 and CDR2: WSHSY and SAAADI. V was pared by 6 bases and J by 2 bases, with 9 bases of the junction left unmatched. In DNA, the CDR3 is TGCGCCAGCAGGGGGGCGGGCGGGGGGACCTACGAGCAGTACTTC. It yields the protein CASRGAGGGTYEQYF.

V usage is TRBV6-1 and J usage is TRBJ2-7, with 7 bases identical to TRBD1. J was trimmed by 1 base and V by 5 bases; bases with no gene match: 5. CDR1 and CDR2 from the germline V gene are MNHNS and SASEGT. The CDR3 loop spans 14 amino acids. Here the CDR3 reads CASSLVDRSYEQYF. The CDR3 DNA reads TGTGCCAGCAGTCTGGTGGACAGGTCCTACGAGCAGTACTTC.